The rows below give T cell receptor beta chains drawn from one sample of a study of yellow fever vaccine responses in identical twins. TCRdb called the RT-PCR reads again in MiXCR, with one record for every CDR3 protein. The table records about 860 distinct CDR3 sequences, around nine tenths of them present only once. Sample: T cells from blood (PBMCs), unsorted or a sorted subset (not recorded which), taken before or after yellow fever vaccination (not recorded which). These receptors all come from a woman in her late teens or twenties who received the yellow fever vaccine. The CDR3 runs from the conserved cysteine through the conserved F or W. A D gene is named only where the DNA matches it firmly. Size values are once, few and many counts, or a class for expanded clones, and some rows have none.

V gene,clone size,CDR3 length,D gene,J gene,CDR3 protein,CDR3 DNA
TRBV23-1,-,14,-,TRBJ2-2,CASSHVRDTGELFF,TGCGCCAGCAGTCATGTACGGGACACCGGGGAGCTGTTTTTT
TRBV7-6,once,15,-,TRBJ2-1,CASSPPGLAYNEQFF,TGTGCCAGCAGCCCGCCGGGACTGGCCTACAATGAGCAGTTCTTC
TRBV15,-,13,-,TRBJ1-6,CATSRETGSPLHF,TGTGCCACCAGCAGAGAAACGGGTTCACCCCTCCACTTT
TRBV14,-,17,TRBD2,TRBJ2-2,CASSTRLAGKLTGELFF,TGTGCCAGCAGCACAAGACTAGCGGGAAAATTAACCGGGGAGCTGTTTTTT
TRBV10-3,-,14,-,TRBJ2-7,CAIGGRWGSYEQYF,TGTGCCATCGGGGGGCGGTGGGGCTCCTACGAGCAGTACTTC
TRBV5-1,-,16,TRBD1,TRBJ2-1,CASSRGGQTTYNEQFF,TGCGCCAGCAGCCGAGGGGGCCAAACGACCTACAATGAGCAGTTCTTC
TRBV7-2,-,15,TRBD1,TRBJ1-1,CASSLNRGWGTEAFF,TGTGCCAGCAGCTTAAACAGGGGCTGGGGCACTGAAGCTTTCTTT
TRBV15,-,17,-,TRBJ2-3,CATSTYRAKSSTDTQYF,TGTGCCACCAGCACTTACAGGGCCAAGTCTAGCACAGATACGCAGTATTTT
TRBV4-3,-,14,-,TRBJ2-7,CASSQGSGVYEQYF,TGCGCCAGCAGCCAAGGTTCGGGGGTCTACGAGCAGTACTTC
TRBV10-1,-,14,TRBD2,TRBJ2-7,CASRRGAGDYEQYF,TGCGCCAGCAGACGTGGAGCGGGAGATTACGAGCAGTACTTC
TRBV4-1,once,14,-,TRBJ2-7,CASSQAAGPYEQYF,TGCGCCAGCAGCCAAGCCGCAGGACCCTACGAGCAGTACTTC
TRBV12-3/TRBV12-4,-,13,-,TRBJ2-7,CASRRGFMYEQYF,TGTGCCAGCAGGAGGGGGTTTATGTACGAGCAGTACTTC
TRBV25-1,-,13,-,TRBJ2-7,CASRHGGAYEQYF,TGTGCCAGCAGACACGGGGGTGCCTACGAGCAGTACTTC
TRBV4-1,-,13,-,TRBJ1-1,CASSPREATEAFF,TGCGCCAGCAGCCCTCGAGAGGCCACTGAAGCTTTCTTT
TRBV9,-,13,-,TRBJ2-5,CASSVQGSETQYF,TGTGCCAGCAGCGTACAAGGGAGTGAGACCCAGTACTTC
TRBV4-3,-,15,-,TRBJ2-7,CASSQSSGGTYEQYF,TGCGCCAGCAGCCAGAGTAGCGGAGGAACCTACGAGCAGTACTTC
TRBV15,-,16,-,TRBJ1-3,CATSRDQGLFGNTIYF,TGTGCCACCAGCAGAGACCAGGGGTTGTTTGGAAACACCATATATTTT
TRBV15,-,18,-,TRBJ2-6,CATSRDADGYSGANVLTF,TGTGCCACCAGCAGAGATGCAGACGGATACTCTGGGGCCAACGTCCTGACTTTC
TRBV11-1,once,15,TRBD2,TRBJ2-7,CASSPRTSGPYEQYF,TGTGCCAGCAGCCCCAGGACTAGCGGACCCTACGAGCAGTACTTC
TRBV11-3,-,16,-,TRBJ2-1,CASSKPDFSSYNEQFF,TGTGCCAGCAGCAAACCGGACTTCAGCTCCTACAATGAGCAGTTCTTC
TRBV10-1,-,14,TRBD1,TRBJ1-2,CASSARQGAHGYTF,TGCGCCAGCAGTGCCCGACAGGGGGCTCATGGCTACACCTTC
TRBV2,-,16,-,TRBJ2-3,CASGLQGSVGADTQYF,TGTGCCAGCGGACTACAGGGTTCTGTCGGTGCAGATACGCAGTATTTT
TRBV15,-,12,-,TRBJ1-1,CATSRGGDEAFF,TGTGCCACCAGCAGGGGCGGGGATGAAGCCTTCTTT
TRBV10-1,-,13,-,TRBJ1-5,CASSTGINQPQHF,TGCGCCAGCAGTACAGGGATCAATCAGCCCCAGCATTTT
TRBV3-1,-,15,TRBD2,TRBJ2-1,CASSSQRGEYNEQFF,TGTGCCAGCAGCTCCCAGCGGGGGGAATACAATGAGCAGTTCTTC
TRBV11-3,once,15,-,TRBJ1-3,CASSLDGRYGNTIYF,TGTGCCAGCAGCTTAGATGGGCGTTATGGAAACACCATATATTTT
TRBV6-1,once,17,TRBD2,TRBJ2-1,CASSLLTGLANDNEQFF,TGTGCCAGCAGTCTGCTAACCGGACTAGCTAACGACAATGAGCAGTTCTTC
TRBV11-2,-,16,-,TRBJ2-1,CASSLGRGPGRNEQFF,TGTGCCAGCAGCTTAGGTCGGGGGCCAGGGAGGAATGAGCAGTTCTTC
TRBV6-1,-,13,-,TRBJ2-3,CASSVPWLDTQYF,TGTGCCAGCAGTGTTCCGTGGTTAGATACGCAGTATTTT
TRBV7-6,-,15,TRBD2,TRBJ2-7,CASSKIAGANYEQYF,TGTGCCAGCAGCAAAATAGCGGGGGCAAACTACGAGCAGTACTTC
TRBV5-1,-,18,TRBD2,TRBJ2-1,CASSGGWPSGRQGNEQFF,TGCGCCAGCAGCGGGGGTTGGCCTAGCGGGAGACAAGGGAATGAGCAGTTCTTC
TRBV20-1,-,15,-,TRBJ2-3,CSARRGLQASDTQYF,TGCAGTGCTAGGCGCGGTCTCCAAGCCTCAGATACGCAGTATTTT
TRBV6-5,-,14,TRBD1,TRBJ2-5,CASSSDRDGQTQYF,TGTGCCAGCAGTTCGGACAGGGACGGGCAGACCCAGTACTTC
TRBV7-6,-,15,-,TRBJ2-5,CASSASRVGQETQYF,TGTGCCAGCAGCGCCTCTCGGGTAGGGCAAGAGACCCAGTACTTC
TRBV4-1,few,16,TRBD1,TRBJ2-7,CASSQRIGQGTYEQYF,TGCGCCAGCAGCCAACGGATAGGACAGGGAACCTACGAGCAGTACTTC
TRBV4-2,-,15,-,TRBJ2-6,CASSLQGSGANVLTF,TGTGCCAGCAGCCTTCAGGGATCTGGGGCCAACGTCCTGACTTTC
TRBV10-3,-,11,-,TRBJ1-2,CAIREAGGYTF,TGTGCCATCAGGGAGGCGGGTGGCTACACCTTC
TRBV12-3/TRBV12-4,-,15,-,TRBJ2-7,CASTTTSTGTYEQYF,TGTGCCAGCACTACAACCTCCACAGGAACCTACGAGCAGTACTTC
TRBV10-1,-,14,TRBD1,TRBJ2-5,CASSELGQQETQYF,TGCGCCAGCAGTGAGTTGGGACAGCAAGAGACCCAGTACTTC
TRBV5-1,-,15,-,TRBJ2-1,CASSFATGIYNEQFF,TGCGCCAGCAGCTTTGCGACCGGGATCTACAATGAGCAGTTCTTC
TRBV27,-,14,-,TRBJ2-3,CASRGPLGLDTQYF,TGTGCCAGCCGTGGGCCCCTTGGGCTAGATACGCAGTATTTT
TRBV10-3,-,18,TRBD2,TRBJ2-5,CAISESRLAGGPQETQYF,TGTGCCATCAGTGAGTCCCGGCTAGCGGGGGGGCCGCAAGAGACCCAGTACTTC
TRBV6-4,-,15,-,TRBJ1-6,CASSDNTESNSPLHF,TGTGCCAGCAGTGACAACACCGAATCTAATTCACCCCTCCACTTT
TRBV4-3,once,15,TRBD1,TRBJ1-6,CASSQGQYPNSPLHF,TGCGCCAGCAGCCAGGGACAGTATCCTAATTCACCCCTCCACTTT
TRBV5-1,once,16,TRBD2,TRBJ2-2,CASSLEAGGRTGELFF,TGCGCCAGCAGCTTGGAGGCGGGAGGAAGGACCGGGGAGCTGTTTTTT
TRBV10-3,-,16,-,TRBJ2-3,CAISALSGSLTDTQYF,TGTGCCATCAGTGCCCTCTCAGGGAGCCTCACAGATACGCAGTATTTT
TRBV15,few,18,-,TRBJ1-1,CATSRYPSTRGGYTEAFF,TGTGCCACCAGCAGGTATCCCTCCACCCGAGGGGGATACACTGAAGCTTTCTTT
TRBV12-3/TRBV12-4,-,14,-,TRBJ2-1,CASSRHGGYNEQFF,TGTGCCAGCAGTCGCCACGGAGGTTACAATGAGCAGTTCTTC
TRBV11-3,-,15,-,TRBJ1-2,CASSFEQGPNYGYTF,TGTGCCAGCAGCTTCGAGCAGGGACCTAACTATGGCTACACCTTC
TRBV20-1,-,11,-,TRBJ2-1,CSVWEDGEQFF,TGCAGTGTATGGGAGGATGGTGAGCAGTTCTTC
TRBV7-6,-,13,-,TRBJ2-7,CASSLARPYEQYF,TGTGCCAGCAGCTTAGCGCGCCCATACGAGCAGTACTTC
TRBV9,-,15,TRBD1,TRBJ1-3,CASSMDRGRGNTIYF,TGTGCCAGCAGCATGGACAGGGGGCGAGGAAACACCATATATTTT
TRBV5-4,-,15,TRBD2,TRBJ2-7,CASSLVSSGTYEQYF,TGTGCCAGCAGCTTGGTTTCTAGCGGGACCTACGAGCAGTACTTC
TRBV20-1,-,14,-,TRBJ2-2,CSASGEENTGELFF,TGCAGTGCCTCGGGAGAAGAGAACACCGGGGAGCTGTTTTTT